Listed below are T cell receptor beta chains from one sample, sequenced in a study of shared clonotypes between healthy human individuals. Clones were read by immunoSEQ multiplex PCR, and TCRdb kept only the in-frame ones, dropping some. Of around 2.1 million clones listed, approximately 96% are singletons. Sequencing used naive CD4+ T cells sorted from blood. The receptor source for this set is a man aged 18 to 30 in good health. Each CDR3 is given with its conserved first and last residue. The D gene is left open where the match is weak. Only some rows state a clone size, as once, few, many or a class for expanded clones.

clone size,V gene,D gene,J gene,CDR3 protein,CDR3 DNA
NA,TRBV5-6,NA,TRBJ2-2,CASSPGLGPGELFF,TGTGCCAGCAGCCCGGGACTTGGCCCCGGGGAGCTGTTTTTT
NA,TRBV10-1,NA,TRBJ2-3,CASSSSGLGGDTQYF,TGCGCCAGCAGTTCTTCAGGACTGGGGGGAGATACGCAGTATTTT
NA,TRBV7-2,NA,TRBJ1-5,CASSPGYSNQPQHF,TGTGCCAGCAGCCCAGGTTATAGCAATCAGCCCCAGCATTTT
NA,TRBV7-9,TRBD2,TRBJ2-7,CASRPVGGRSYEQYF,TGTGCCAGCAGACCCGTGGGGGGGAGGTCCTACGAGCAGTACTTC
NA,TRBV4-1,NA,TRBJ2-3,CASSQTGLSTDTQYF,TGCGCCAGCAGCCAAACGGGGCTAAGCACAGATACGCAGTATTTT
NA,TRBV6-1,TRBD2,TRBJ2-7,CASSDRASGIYEQYF,TGTGCCAGCAGTGATCGGGCTAGCGGGATCTACGAGCAGTACTTC
once,TRBV6-6,TRBD1,TRBJ2-7,CASSSLQGARPLEQYF,TGTGCCAGCAGTTCCCTACAGGGGGCGAGACCCCTCGAGCAGTACTTC
NA,TRBV5-4,TRBD2,TRBJ2-3,CASSLYSGRGGAQYF,TGTGCCAGCAGCTTGTATAGCGGGAGGGGAGGGGCGCAGTATTTT
NA,TRBV10-3,TRBD1,TRBJ2-2,CAISDILGTGPGELFF,TGTGCCATCAGTGATATCCTCGGGACAGGCCCCGGGGAGCTGTTTTTT
NA,TRBV2,NA,TRBJ2-5,CASSRGAETQYF,TGTGCCAGCAGCAGAGGGGCAGAGACCCAGTACTTC
NA,TRBV27,TRBD2,TRBJ2-7,CASSFRPGLTYEQYF,TGTGCCAGCAGTTTTCGTCCGGGACTAACCTACGAGCAGTACTTC
few,TRBV25-1,NA,TRBJ1-2,CASMAGNYGYTF,TGTGCCAGCATGGCAGGGAACTATGGCTACACCTTC
NA,TRBV6-5,NA,TRBJ2-7,CASSLTGSYEQYF,TGTGCCAGCAGTTTAACAGGGTCCTACGAGCAGTACTTC
NA,TRBV5-4,TRBD2,TRBJ2-3,CASSPGTSVLSTDTQYF,TGTGCCAGCAGCCCCGGGACTAGCGTATTAAGCACAGATACGCAGTATTTT
NA,TRBV28,NA,TRBJ2-4,CASNKGGALHIQYF,TGTGCCAGCAACAAAGGCGGGGCCCTGCACATTCAGTACTTC
once,TRBV9,NA,TRBJ1-2,CASSPIGGPGINYGYTF,TGTGCCAGCAGCCCGATCGGGGGACCCGGTATAAACTATGGCTACACCTTC
NA,TRBV6-1,NA,TRBJ1-4,CASSAMGWGKENEKLFF,TGTGCCAGCAGTGCAATGGGGTGGGGGAAGGAAAATGAAAAACTGTTTTTT
NA,TRBV6-1,NA,TRBJ1-4,CASSRDRFPNEKLFF,TGTGCCAGCAGCCGGGACCGTTTCCCTAATGAAAAACTGTTTTTT
NA,TRBV9,TRBD1,TRBJ2-2,CASSVHPGQGEGGGELFF,TGTGCCAGCAGCGTACACCCGGGACAGGGGGAAGGCGGCGGGGAGCTGTTTTTT
NA,TRBV30,NA,TRBJ1-2,CAWVLQGGGGYTF,TGTGCCTGGGTTTTACAGGGAGGAGGTGGCTACACCTTC
NA,TRBV5-1,TRBD2,TRBJ2-5,CASSSTGGPSETQYF,TGCGCCAGCAGCTCGACGGGAGGGCCTTCAGAGACCCAGTACTTC
once,TRBV9,NA,TRBJ1-2,CASSVVSGEVGYTF,TGTGCCAGCAGCGTAGTTTCAGGGGAAGTAGGCTACACCTTC
NA,TRBV20-1,NA,TRBJ1-2,CSASDIYGYTF,TGCAGTGCTAGTGACATTTATGGCTACACCTTC
NA,TRBV7-9,NA,TRBJ1-4,CASTVSAGNNEKLFF,TGTGCCAGCACCGTTTCCGCCGGTAATAATGAAAAACTGTTTTTT
NA,TRBV19,TRBD1,TRBJ2-2,CATGGRGSNTGELFF,TGTGCCACAGGGGGAAGGGGATCGAACACCGGGGAGCTGTTTTTT
NA,TRBV28,NA,TRBJ2-3,CASSLMTGTDTQYF,TGTGCCAGCAGTCTCATGACAGGAACAGATACGCAGTATTTT
NA,TRBV5-1,TRBD1,TRBJ2-7,CASSFRDRALFPYEQYF,TGCGCCAGCAGCTTTCGGGACAGGGCATTATTTCCCTACGAGCAGTACTTC
NA,TRBV6-5,NA,TRBJ1-1,CASSPDSGLYQAFF,TGTGCCAGCAGCCCAGATTCAGGGCTCTACCAAGCTTTCTTT
NA,TRBV19,NA,TRBJ1-5,CASSIDQNSNQPQHF,TGTGCCAGTAGTATAGATCAGAACAGCAATCAGCCCCAGCATTTT